This TCR beta chain derives from a study of early T cells in non-severe SARS-CoV-2 infection. This clonotype came up a few times. V was clipped by 1 base and J by 4 bases, with 7 bases between them. Germline V gene data show CDR1 as SGHDN and CDR2 as FVKESK. The CDR3 is 13 amino acids. TCRdb analysed the 5' RACE reads with MiXCR anew, one entry per CDR3 protein. The table has about 60,000 distinct CDR3 sequences, around 5.2% seen once. The chain recombines TRBV14 with TRBJ1-2; D is unresolved. The specimen sequenced was whole blood. This receptor was taken from an adult who was a healthcare worker with PCR-confirmed SARS-CoV-2 infection or an uninfected control (not recorded which). CDR3 DNA: TGTGCCAGCAGCCAAGCCCGGGCCTATGGCTACACCTTC. Its protein is CASSQARAYGYTF.